This entry describes one T cell receptor (beta chain). Its cognate antigen is unknown. In the sorted-subset replicate PCRs, about 190 ng DNA, 25,000 to 30,000 T cell genomes, was used. Only in-frame clones appear in the TCRdb table, and some are missing; sequencing was by immunoSEQ multiplex PCR. The profile shows a few million clones, over 90% of them singletons. The data derive from a study of shared clonotypes between healthy human individuals. General observations from the study: Across subsets, estimated richness was generally greater for naive than for memory populations. It was the non-shared clonotypes that had lower generation probabilities than clonotypes shared by all four donors.

The germline V gene encodes CDR1 SQVTM and CDR2 ANQGSEA. The V end lost 5 bases, the J end lost 6 bases, and 11 bases lay between the germline ends. CDR3 size: 13 residues. A split of CD4+ cells into CD45RA+ naive and CD45RA-negative memory subsets was performed. What was sequenced was naive CD4+ T cells from PBMCs. Subset specified: CD45RA+ positively selected. The rearrangement uses TRBV29-1 and TRBJ2-6, with unresolved D. The TCR comes from a man aged 18 to 30 in good health. Some clones in this sample may be carry-over from other donors' samples. For the CDR3, the DNA is TGCAGCGTTAAAACTCTCGCGGCCAACGTCCTGACTTTC. Translating it yields CSVKTLAANVLTF.